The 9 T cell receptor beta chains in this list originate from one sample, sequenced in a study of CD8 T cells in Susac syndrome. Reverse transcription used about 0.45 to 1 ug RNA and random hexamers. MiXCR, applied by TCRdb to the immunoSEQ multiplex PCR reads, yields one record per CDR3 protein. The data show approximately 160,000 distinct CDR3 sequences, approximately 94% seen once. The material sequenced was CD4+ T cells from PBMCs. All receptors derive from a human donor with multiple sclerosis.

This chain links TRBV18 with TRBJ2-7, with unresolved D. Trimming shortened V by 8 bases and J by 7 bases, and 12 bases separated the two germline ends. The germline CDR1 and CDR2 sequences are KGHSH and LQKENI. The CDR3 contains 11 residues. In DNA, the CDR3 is TGTGCCAGCGGGGATGGACGGGAGCAGTACTTC. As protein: CASGDGREQYF. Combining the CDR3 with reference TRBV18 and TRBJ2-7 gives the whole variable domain NAGVMQNPRHLVRRRGQEARLRCSPMKGHSHVYWYRQLPEEGLKFMVYLQKENIIDESGMPKERFSAEFPKEGPSILRIQQVVRGDSAAYFCASGDGREQYFGPGTRLTVT.

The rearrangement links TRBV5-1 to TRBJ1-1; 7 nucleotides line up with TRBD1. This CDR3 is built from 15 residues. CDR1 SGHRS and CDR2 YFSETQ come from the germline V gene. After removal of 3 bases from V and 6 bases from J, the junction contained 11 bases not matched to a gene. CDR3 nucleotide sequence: TGCGCCAGCAGCTCGGCCCTGACAGGGTCAGCTGAAGCTTTCTTT. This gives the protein CASSSALTGSAEAFF.

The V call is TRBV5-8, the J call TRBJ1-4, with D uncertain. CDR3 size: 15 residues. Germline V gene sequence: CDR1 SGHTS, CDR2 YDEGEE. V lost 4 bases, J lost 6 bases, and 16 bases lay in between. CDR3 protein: CASSLSPGRDEKLFF. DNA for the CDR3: TGTGCCAGCAGCCTATCACCAGGAAGAGATGAAAAACTGTTTTTT.

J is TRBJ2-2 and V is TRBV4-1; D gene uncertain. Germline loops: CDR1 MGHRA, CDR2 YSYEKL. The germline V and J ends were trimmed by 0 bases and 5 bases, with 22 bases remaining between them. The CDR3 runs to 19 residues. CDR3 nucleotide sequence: TGCGCCAGCAGCCAAGACCTGGTTCGACGAAGGGATCGTACCGGGGAGCTGTTTTTT. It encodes CASSQDLVRRRDRTGELFF.

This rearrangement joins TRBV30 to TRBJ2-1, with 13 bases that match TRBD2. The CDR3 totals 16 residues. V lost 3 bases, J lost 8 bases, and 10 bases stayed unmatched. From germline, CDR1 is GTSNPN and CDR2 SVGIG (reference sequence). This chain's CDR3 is CAWSPLGTSGVDEQFF. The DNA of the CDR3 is TGTGCCTGGAGCCCTCTAGGGACTAGCGGGGTCGATGAGCAGTTCTTC.

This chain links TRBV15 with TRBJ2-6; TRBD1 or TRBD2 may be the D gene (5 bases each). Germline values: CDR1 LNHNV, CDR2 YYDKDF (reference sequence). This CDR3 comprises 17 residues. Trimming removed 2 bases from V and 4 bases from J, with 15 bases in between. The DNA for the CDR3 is TGTGCCACCAGCAGAATACCACCCGGGACCGGGGCCAACGTCCTGACTTTC. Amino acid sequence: CATSRIPPGTGANVLTF. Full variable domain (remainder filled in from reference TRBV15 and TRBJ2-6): DAMVIQNPRYQVTQFGKPVTLSCSQTLNHNVMYWYQQKSSQAPKLLFHYYDKDFNNEADTPDNFQSRRPNTSFCFLDIRSPGLGDTAMYLCATSRIPPGTGANVLTFGAGSRLTVL.

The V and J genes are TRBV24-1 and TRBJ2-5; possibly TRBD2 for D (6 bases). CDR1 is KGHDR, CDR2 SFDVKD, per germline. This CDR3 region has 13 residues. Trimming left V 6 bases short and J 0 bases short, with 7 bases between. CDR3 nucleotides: TGTGCCACCAGTTTAGCGGACCAAGAGACCCAGTACTTC. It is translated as CATSLADQETQYF.

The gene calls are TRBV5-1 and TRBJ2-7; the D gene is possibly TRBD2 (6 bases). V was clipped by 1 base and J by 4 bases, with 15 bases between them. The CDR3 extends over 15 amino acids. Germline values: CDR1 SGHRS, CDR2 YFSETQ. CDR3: CASSLSGTGTYEQYF. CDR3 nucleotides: TGCGCCAGCAGCTTGTCCGGGACTGGGACTTACGAGCAGTACTTC.

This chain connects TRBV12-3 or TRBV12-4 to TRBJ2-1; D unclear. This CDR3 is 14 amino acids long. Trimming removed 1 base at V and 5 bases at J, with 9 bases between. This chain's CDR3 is CASSLGAAHNEQFF. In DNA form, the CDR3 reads TGTGCCAGCAGTTTAGGGGCCGCACACAATGAGCAGTTCTTC.